This paragraph reports one T cell receptor (beta chain). Per the study methods: Using reference gene primer amplification, nucleated cell counts were estimated. The protocol was immunoSEQ multiplex PCR, while the TCRdb copy is restricted to in-frame clones and leaves out a portion. Clone size and V and J calls were adopted from that table, with D and trimming inferred from the DNA. Of approximately 50,000 clones in the sample, 80% to 95% are singletons; the top ten hold under 5.5%. This specimen belongs to a study of blood T cell repertoires in COVID-19. Study context: T cells, B-cell-depleted T cells, or PBMCs provided the cDNA or gDNA that served as material.

The CDR3 runs 15 residues. Trimming at V came to 6 bases and at J to 3 bases, leaving 8 bases not matched to a gene. Germline-derived CDR1 and CDR2 are PRHDT and FYEKMQ (reference sequence). The specimen was peripheral blood. The sequence came from a man aged 45 to 65 with active COVID-19. This chain uses TRBV13 with TRBJ2-7, with 10 positions matching TRBD2. DNA for the CDR3: TGTGCCAGCAGTTCTTTTCCTAGCGGGAGCTACGAGCAGTACTTC. It specifies CASSSFPSGSYEQYF. Looking up the rest from reference TRBV13 and TRBJ2-7 gives the full variable domain: AAGVIQSPRHLIKEKRETATLKCYPIPRHDTVYWYQQGPGQDPQFLISFYEKMQSDKGSIPDRFSAQQFSDYHSELNMSSLELGDSALYFCASSSFPSGSYEQYFGPGTRLTVT.